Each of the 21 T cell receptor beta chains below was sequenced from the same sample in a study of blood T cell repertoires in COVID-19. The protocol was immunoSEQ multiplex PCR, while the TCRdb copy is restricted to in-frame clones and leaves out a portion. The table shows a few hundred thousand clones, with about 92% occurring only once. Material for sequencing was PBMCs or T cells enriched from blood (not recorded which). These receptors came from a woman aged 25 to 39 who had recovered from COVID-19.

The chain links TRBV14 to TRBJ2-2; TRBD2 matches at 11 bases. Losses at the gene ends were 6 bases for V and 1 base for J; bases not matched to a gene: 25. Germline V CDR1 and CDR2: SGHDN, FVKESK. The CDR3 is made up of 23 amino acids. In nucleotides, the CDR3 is TGTGCCAGCAGACGAAGAGCAGGGAGAGGGGGCCTAGCGGGAGGATGGAACACCGGGGAGCTGTTTTTT. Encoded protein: CASRRRAGRGGLAGGWNTGELFF.

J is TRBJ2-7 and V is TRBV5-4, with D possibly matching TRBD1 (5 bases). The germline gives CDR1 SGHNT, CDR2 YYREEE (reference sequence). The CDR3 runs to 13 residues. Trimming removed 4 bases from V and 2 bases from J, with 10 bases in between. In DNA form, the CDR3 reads TGTGCCAGCAGCCCTGACAGTACCTACGAGCAGTACTTC. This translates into CASSPDSTYEQYF.

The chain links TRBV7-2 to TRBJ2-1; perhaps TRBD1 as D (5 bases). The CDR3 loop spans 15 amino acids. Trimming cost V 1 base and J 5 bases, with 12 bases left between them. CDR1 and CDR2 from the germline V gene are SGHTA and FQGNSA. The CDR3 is CASSLVAGSNNEQFF. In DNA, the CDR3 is TGTGCCAGCAGCTTAGTCGCAGGGTCGAACAATGAGCAGTTCTTC.

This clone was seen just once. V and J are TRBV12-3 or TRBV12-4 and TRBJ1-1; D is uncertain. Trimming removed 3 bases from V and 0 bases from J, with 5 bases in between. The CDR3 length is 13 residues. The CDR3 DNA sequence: TGTGCCAGCAGTTTCCTTATGAACACTGAAGCTTTCTTT. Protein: CASSFLMNTEAFF.

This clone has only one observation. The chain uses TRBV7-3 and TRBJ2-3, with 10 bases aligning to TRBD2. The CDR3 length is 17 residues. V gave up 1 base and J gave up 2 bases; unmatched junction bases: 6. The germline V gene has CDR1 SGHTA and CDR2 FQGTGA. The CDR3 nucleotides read TGTGCCAGCAGCTTAATAGCGGGGGGCCTCACCACAGATACGCAGTATTTT. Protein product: CASSLIAGGLTTDTQYF.

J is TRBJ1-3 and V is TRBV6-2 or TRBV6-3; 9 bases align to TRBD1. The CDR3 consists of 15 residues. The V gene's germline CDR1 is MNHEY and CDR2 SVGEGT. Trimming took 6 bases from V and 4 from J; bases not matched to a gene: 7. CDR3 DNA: TGTGCCAGCAGCGCGGGACAGGGACGCGGAAACACCATATATTTT. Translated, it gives CASSAGQGRGNTIYF.

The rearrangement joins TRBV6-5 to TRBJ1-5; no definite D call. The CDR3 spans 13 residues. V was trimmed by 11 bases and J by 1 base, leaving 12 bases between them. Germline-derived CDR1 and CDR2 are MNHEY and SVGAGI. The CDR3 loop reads CAGSQSSNQPQHF. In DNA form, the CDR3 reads TGTGCCGGCTCCCAATCGAGCAATCAGCCCCAGCATTTT.

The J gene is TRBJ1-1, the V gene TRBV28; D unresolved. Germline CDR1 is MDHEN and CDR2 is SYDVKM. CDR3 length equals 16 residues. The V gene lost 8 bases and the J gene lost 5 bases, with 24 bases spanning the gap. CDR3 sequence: CASDMANSQLRTEAFF. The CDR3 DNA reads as TGTGCCAGCGATATGGCCAATTCGCAACTGAGGACTGAAGCTTTCTTT.

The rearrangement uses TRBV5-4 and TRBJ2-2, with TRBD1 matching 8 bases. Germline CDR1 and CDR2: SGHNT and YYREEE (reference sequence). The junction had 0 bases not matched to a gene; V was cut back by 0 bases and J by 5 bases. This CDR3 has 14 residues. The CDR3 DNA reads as TGTGCCAGCAGCTTGGGACAGGGGACCGGGGAGCTGTTTTTT. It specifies CASSLGQGTGELFF.

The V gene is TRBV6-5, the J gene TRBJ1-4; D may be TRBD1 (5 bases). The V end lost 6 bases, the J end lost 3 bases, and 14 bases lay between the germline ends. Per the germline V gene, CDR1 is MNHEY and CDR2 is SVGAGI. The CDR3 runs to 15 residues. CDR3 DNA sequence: TGTGCCAGCAGGGAGGGGTCTTCGGCTAATGAAAAACTGTTTTTT. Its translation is CASREGSSANEKLFF.

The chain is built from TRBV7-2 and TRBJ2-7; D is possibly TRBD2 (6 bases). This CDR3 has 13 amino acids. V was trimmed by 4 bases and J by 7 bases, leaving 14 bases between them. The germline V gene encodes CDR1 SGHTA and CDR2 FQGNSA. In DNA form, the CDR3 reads TGTGCCAGCAGCTCAACCTTGGAGGGGGAGCAGTACTTC. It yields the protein CASSSTLEGEQYF.

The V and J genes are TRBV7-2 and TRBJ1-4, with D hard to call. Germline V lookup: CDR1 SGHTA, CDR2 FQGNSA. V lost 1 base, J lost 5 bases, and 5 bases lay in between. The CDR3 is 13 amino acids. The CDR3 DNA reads TGTGCCAGCAGCTTAGGAGAGAATGAAAAACTGTTTTTT. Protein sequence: CASSLGENEKLFF.

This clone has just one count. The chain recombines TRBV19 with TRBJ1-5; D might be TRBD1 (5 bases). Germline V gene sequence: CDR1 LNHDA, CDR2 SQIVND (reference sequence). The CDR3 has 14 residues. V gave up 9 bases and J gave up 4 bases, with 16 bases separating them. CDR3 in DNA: TGTGCCAGCCAACTGACAGTACTGAATCAGCCCCAGCATTTT. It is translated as CASQLTVLNQPQHF.

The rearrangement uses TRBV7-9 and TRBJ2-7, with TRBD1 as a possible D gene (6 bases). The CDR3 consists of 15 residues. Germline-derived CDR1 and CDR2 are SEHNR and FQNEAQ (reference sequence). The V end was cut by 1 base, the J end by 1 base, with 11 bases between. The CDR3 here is CASSLVPGESYEQYF. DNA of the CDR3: TGTGCCAGCAGCTTAGTCCCAGGGGAATCCTACGAGCAGTACTTC.

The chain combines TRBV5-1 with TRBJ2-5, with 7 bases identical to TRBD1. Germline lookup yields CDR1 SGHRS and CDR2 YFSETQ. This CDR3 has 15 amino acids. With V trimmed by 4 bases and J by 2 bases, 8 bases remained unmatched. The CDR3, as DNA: TGCGCCAGCAGCGGACGGGACAGCCTACAAGAGACCCAGTACTTC. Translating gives CASSGRDSLQETQYF.

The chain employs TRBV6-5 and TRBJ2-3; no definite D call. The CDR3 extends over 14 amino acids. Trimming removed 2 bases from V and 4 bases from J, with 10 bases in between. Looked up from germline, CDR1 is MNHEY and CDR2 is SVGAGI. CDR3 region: CASSYPPHADTQYF. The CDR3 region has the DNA TGTGCCAGCAGTTACCCCCCACACGCAGATACGCAGTATTTT.

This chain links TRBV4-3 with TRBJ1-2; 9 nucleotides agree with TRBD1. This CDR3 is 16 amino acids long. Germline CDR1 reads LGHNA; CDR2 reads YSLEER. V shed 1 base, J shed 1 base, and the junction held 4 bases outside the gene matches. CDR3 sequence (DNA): TGCGCCAGCAGCCAAGCGGCGGGACAGGGTAACTATGGCTACACCTTC. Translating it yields CASSQAAGQGNYGYTF.

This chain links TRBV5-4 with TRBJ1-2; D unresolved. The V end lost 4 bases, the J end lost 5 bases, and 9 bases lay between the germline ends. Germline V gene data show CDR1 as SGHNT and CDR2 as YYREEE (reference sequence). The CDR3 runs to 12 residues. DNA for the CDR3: TGTGCCAGCAGCGACGCACAGTATGGCTACACCTTC. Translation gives CASSDAQYGYTF.

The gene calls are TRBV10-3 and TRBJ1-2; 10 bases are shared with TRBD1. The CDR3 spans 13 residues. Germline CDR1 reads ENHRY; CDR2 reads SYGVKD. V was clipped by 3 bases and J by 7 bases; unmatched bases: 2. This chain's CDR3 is CAISDGQGGGYTF. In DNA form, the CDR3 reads TGTGCCATCAGTGATGGACAGGGGGGTGGCTACACCTTC.

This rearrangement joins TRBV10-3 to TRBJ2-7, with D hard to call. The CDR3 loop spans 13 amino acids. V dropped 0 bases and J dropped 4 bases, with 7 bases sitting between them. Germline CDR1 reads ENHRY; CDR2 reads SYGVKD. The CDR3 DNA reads TGTGCCATCAGTGAGTCACACGGGTACGAGCAGTACTTC. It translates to CAISESHGYEQYF.

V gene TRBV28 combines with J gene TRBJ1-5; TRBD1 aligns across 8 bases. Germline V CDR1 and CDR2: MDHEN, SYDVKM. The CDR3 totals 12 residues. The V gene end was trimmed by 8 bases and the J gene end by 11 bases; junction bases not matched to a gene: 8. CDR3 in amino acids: CASGEGDRTQHF. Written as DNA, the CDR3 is TGTGCCAGCGGGGAGGGGGACAGGACCCAGCATTTT.